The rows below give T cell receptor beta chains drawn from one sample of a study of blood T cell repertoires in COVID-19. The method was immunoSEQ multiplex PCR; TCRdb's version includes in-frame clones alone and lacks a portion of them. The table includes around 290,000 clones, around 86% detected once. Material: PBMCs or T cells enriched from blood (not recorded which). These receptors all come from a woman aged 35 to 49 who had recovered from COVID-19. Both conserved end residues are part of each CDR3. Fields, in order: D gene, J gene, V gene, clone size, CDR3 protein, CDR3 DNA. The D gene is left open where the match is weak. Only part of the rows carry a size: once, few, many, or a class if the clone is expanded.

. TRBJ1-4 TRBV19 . CASRRGRTEFNEKLFF TGTGCCAGTAGGCGGGGCCGTACAGAGTTTAATGAAAAACTGTTTTTT
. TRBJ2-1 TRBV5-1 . CASSPPRSGTYNEQFF TGCGCCAGCAGCCCCCCAAGGTCAGGGACCTACAATGAGCAGTTCTTC
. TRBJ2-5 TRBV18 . CASSPRSGGLETQYF TGTGCCAGCTCACCACGCTCCGGGGGGCTGGAGACCCAGTACTTC
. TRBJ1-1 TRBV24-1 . CATTRTENTEAFF TGTGCCACCACTCGGACAGAGAACACTGAAGCTTTCTTT
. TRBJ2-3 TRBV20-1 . CSASSGGSDTQYF TGCAGTGCTAGTTCCGGCGGATCAGATACGCAGTATTTT
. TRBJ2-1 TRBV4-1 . CASSQAGARYNEQFF TGCGCCAGCAGCCAAGCCGGAGCTCGTTACAATGAGCAGTTCTTC
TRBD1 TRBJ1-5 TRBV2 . CASSLDRGPNQPQHF TGTGCCAGCAGCCTAGACAGGGGGCCGAATCAGCCCCAGCATTTT
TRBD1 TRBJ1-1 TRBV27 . CASSSGTGGRGTEAFF TGTGCCAGCAGTTCTGGTACAGGGGGGCGCGGCACTGAAGCTTTCTTT
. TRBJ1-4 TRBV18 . CASSPGLNEKLFF TGTGCCAGCTCACCAGGACTTAATGAAAAACTGTTTTTT
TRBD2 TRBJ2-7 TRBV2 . CASVGGTDYEQYF TGTGCCAGCGTGGGGGGGACGGACTACGAGCAGTACTTC
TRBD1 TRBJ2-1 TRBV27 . CASSRQGARFYEQFF TGTGCCAGCAGTCGACAGGGGGCAAGGTTCTATGAGCAGTTCTTC
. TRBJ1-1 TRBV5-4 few CASTGIQGTEAFF TGTGCCAGCACCGGGATACAGGGAACTGAAGCTTTCTTT
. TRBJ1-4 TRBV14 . CASSHGGATNEKLFF TGTGCCAGCAGCCACGGCGGTGCAACTAATGAAAAACTGTTTTTT
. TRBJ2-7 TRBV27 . CASSPVRGLGQYF TGTGCCAGCAGTCCCGTAAGGGGCTTGGGGCAGTACTTC
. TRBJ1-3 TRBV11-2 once CASSEGGRRTIYF TGTGCCAGCAGTGAGGGAGGTCGCCGCACCATATATTTT
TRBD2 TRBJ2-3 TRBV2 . CASRTSGGTDTQYF TGTGCCAGCCGGACTAGCGGGGGCACAGATACGCAGTATTTT
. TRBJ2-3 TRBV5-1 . CASSLYWPGGTDTQYF TGCGCCAGCAGCTTGTATTGGCCGGGTGGCACAGATACGCAGTATTTT
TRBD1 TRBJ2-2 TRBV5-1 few CASSFPTGATGELFF TGCGCCAGCAGCTTCCCGACAGGGGCCACCGGGGAGCTGTTTTTT